What follows are 29 T cell receptor beta chains derived from one specimen sequenced in a study of spatial heterogeneity in lung cancer. A single record per CDR3 protein comes from TCRdb applying MiXCR to the 5' RACE reads. The sample has about 120,000 distinct CDR3 sequences; 10% to 15% are singletons. Noted time point: blood at routine non-recurrence follow-up after resection. Sequencing covered unsorted whole RNA taken from tumor, nontumor lung or frozen PBMC. The material sequenced was PBMCs, taken at follow-up. These receptor sequences come from a male donor with early-stage non-small cell lung cancer.

This clonotype appeared a few times. The V and J genes are TRBV12-3 or TRBV12-4 and TRBJ1-1, with 8 positions matching TRBD1. Trimming took 6 bases from V and 5 from J; bases not matched to a gene: 8. CDR3 length: 14 amino acids. DNA of the CDR3: TGTGCCAGCAGCACAGACAGGGGAGGAACTGAAGCTTTCTTT. The encoded protein is CASSTDRGGTEAFF.

This sequence joins TRBV10-1 and TRBJ2-2, with D maybe TRBD1 (5 bases). Trimming stripped 2 bases from V and 0 bases from J, with 10 bases between. The length of the CDR3 is 16 residues. The germline V gene has CDR1 WNHNN and CDR2 SYGVQD (reference sequence). Written as DNA, the CDR3 is TGCGCCAGCAGTGAGACACAGGCCACGAACACCGGGGAGCTGTTTTTT. Translation gives CASSETQATNTGELFF.

The chain joins TRBV28 to TRBJ1-5; TRBD1 aligns across 9 bases. V was pared by 7 bases and J by 1 base, with 8 bases of the junction left unmatched. The germline gives CDR1 MDHEN, CDR2 SYDVKM. The CDR3 extends over 16 amino acids. The CDR3 reads CASTGDRVGSNQPQHF. The CDR3 DNA follows: TGTGCCAGCACCGGGGACAGGGTCGGCAGCAATCAGCCCCAGCATTTT.

The chain employs TRBV6-6 and TRBJ1-2; a possible D gene is TRBD1 (6 bases). V was trimmed by 6 bases and J by 7 bases, leaving 21 bases between them. CDR1 MNHNY and CDR2 SVGAGI come from the germline V gene (reference sequence). The CDR3 is made up of 15 amino acids. CDR3 sequence reads: CASSYDESAGVGYTF. In DNA, the CDR3 is TGTGCCAGCAGCTACGATGAAAGTGCAGGGGTTGGCTACACCTTC.

J is TRBJ2-7 and V is TRBV18, with no clear D. V was cut by 2 bases and J by 5 bases, with 4 bases left in between. The germline CDR1 and CDR2 sequences are KGHSH and LQKENI. The CDR3 is 11 amino acids. The CDR3 DNA follows: TGTGCCAGCTCACCAAAAGACGAGCAGTACTTC. The encoded protein is CASSPKDEQYF.

Only a few counts were recorded for this clonotype. The genes are TRBV9 and TRBJ1-6; D is undetermined. V was shortened by 3 bases and J by 6 bases, with 10 bases between the two germline ends. This CDR3 region has 14 residues. Per germline, CDR1 SGDLS and CDR2 YYNGEE. CDR3 sequence reads: CASSAGFLNSPLHF. Written as DNA, the CDR3 is TGTGCCAGCAGCGCTGGATTTCTTAATTCACCCCTCCACTTT.

The chain combines TRBV20-1 with TRBJ2-3; TRBD2 matches at 8 bases. Germline trimming cut 2 bases from V and 11 bases from J; bases unmatched to any gene: 18. This CDR3 is 16 amino acids long. The germline V gene has CDR1 DFQATT and CDR2 SNEGSKA (reference sequence). In nucleotides, the CDR3 is TGCAGTGCTAGACCCCTTACTAGCGGCCCGAAAAGTGTGCAGTATTTT. Its translation is CSARPLTSGPKSVQYF.

The chain couples TRBV4-2 to TRBJ2-5; D is unclear. The CDR3 is made up of 15 amino acids. The V end lost 3 bases, the J end lost 0 bases, and 11 bases lay between the germline ends. Germline V gives CDR1 LGHNA, CDR2 YNFKEQ. The CDR3 region has the DNA TGTGCCAGCAGCCATACCCAAGGGAACCAAGAGACCCAGTACTTC. Translating gives CASSHTQGNQETQYF.

There are many counts of this clonotype. The chain combines TRBV10-3 with TRBJ2-2, with no clear D. Trimming removed 3 bases at V and 4 bases at J, with 12 bases between. Germline CDR1 and CDR2: ENHRY and SYGVKD. This CDR3 has 15 residues. CDR3 in amino acids: CAISDVQSGTGELFF. CDR3 coding DNA: TGTGCCATCAGTGATGTACAATCGGGCACCGGGGAGCTGTTTTTT.

The chain carries TRBV14 and TRBJ2-1; D could derive from TRBD1 or TRBD2 (5 bases each). V lost 2 bases and J lost 7, with 18 bases in between. The germline V gene has CDR1 SGHDN and CDR2 FVKESK. This CDR3 contains 16 residues. The CDR3 reads CASSQRYVPWGNEQFF. As DNA, the CDR3 is TGTGCCAGCAGCCAACGATACGTACCCTGGGGGAATGAGCAGTTCTTC.

This clonotype was counted between two and nine times. The chain has TRBV19 and TRBJ2-3, with 8 positions matching TRBD2. Germline assignment: CDR1 LNHDA and CDR2 SQIVND (reference sequence). Trimming removed 3 bases from V and 3 bases from J; junction bases left unmatched: 11. CDR3 length equals 17 residues. For the CDR3, the DNA is TGTGCCAGTAGTATGGCTCAACTAGCGGTTGGGACAGATACGCAGTATTTT. This sequence encodes CASSMAQLAVGTDTQYF.

In this sample, this clonotype turned up once. The V and J genes are TRBV7-2 and TRBJ2-5; 8 bases match TRBD2. This CDR3 comprises 15 residues. The J segment lost 5 bases and the V segment lost 5 bases, leaving 10 bases of the junction unmatched. The germline CDR1 and CDR2 sequences are SGHTA and FQGNSA. CDR3 region: CASSPDRAGAETQYF. CDR3 bases: TGTGCCAGCAGCCCCGATCGAGCGGGGGCGGAGACCCAGTACTTC.

This clonotype was observed a few times. This sequence may be a read error, since a much larger clone differs from it by one base. The chain combines TRBV24-1 with TRBJ2-3; unclear D gene. CDR3 length: 13 amino acids. Trimming cost V 6 bases and J 11 bases, with 17 bases left between them. The germline V gene has CDR1 KGHDR and CDR2 SFDVKD. The DNA for the CDR3 is TGTGCCACCAGTCTAGATGGCAGTCCCGGGCAGTATTTT. Translated, it gives CATSLDGSPGQYF.

In its sample, this clonotype was seen a few times. The J gene is TRBJ2-7, the V gene TRBV7-9; 8 bases fit TRBD1. Germline CDR1 is SEHNR and CDR2 is FQNEAQ (reference sequence). There are 16 residues in the CDR3. Trimming took 3 bases from V and 1 from J; bases not matched to a gene: 8. The CDR3, as DNA: TGTGCCAGCAGCTTCCCCGGGGACAGGCCGTCCTACGAGCAGTACTTC. This sequence encodes CASSFPGDRPSYEQYF. Together with reference TRBV7-9 and TRBJ2-7, the CDR3 gives the full variable domain: DTGVSQNPRHKITKRGQNVTFRCDPISEHNRLYWYRQTLGQGPEFLTYFQNEAQLEKSRLLSDRFSAERPKGSFSTLEIQRTEQGDSAMYLCASSFPGDRPSYEQYFGPGTRLTVT.

The V gene is TRBV10-3, the J gene TRBJ1-6; 8 bases match TRBD1. The junction had 6 bases not matched to a gene; V was cut back by 6 bases and J by 5 bases. This CDR3 spans 15 amino acids. Germline-derived CDR1 and CDR2 are ENHRY and SYGVKD. The CDR3, as DNA: TGTGCCATCAGCGCAGGGGGCGCCGATAATTCACCCCTCCACTTT. It codes for CAISAGGADNSPLHF.

This clonotype was seen ten or more times. J is TRBJ1-2 and V is TRBV28; 7 nucleotides match TRBD1. Germline CDR1 reads MDHEN; CDR2 reads SYDVKM. V gave up 3 bases and J gave up 4 bases; unmatched junction bases: 8. This CDR3 contains 15 residues. The CDR3 DNA reads as TGTGCCAGCAGTTTCACAAACCGGGACAGCTATGGCTACACCTTC. Its translation is CASSFTNRDSYGYTF.

This clonotype was seen many times. The V and J genes are TRBV10-1 and TRBJ1-6, with 7 bases that match TRBD1. The CDR3 has 13 residues. Germline V gives CDR1 WNHNN, CDR2 SYGVQD (reference sequence). V lost 5 bases to trimming and J lost 10 bases; unmatched junction nucleotides: 5. The chain's CDR3 is CASSPDRLSPLHF. The DNA of the CDR3 is TGCGCCAGCAGTCCGGACAGGTTGTCACCCCTCCACTTT.

This clonotype was observed at least ten times. The gene calls are TRBV27 and TRBJ1-1; D is undetermined. This CDR3 comprises 13 residues. Trimming took off 1 base at V and 2 bases at J, with 5 bases between the two ends. Per germline, CDR1 MNHEY and CDR2 SMNVEV (reference sequence). CDR3 nucleotide sequence: TGTGCCAGCAGTTTATTTGGTAACACTGAAGCTTTCTTT. It codes for CASSLFGNTEAFF.

This clonotype came up many times. The gene calls are TRBV28 and TRBJ2-7; D is ambiguous. Trimming took 6 bases from V and 0 from J, leaving 12 bases between them. CDR1 is MDHEN and CDR2 is SYDVKM in the germline V gene. The length of the CDR3 is 14 residues. The CDR3 DNA sequence: TGTGCCAGCAGGACCAGCGCGAGCTCCTACGAGCAGTACTTC. Translated: CASRTSASSYEQYF.

This clonotype was seen at least ten times. The gene calls are TRBV14 and TRBJ2-7; D ambiguous. This CDR3 has 17 residues. Germline V gives CDR1 SGHDN, CDR2 FVKESK. The ends were cut back, 0 bases at V and 5 bases at J, with 20 bases in the middle. CDR3 DNA: TGTGCCAGCAGCCAAGATACCGGCATCACCTTGAATAACGAGCAGTACTTC. Residues: CASSQDTGITLNNEQYF.

The chain carries TRBV12-3 or TRBV12-4 and TRBJ1-2; D call uncertain. CDR3 length: 12 residues. V was shortened by 5 bases and J by 5 bases, with 9 bases between the two germline ends. The CDR3 protein is CASSPLRYGYTF. The CDR3, as DNA: TGTGCCAGCAGTCCCCTCCGGTATGGCTACACCTTC.

The rearrangement links TRBV6-5 to TRBJ2-3; D uncertain. Germline V lookup: CDR1 MNHEY, CDR2 SVGAGI. The V end lost 6 bases, the J end lost 4 bases, and 11 bases lay between the germline ends. There are 13 residues in the CDR3. The CDR3 protein is CASSKRTPDTQYF. CDR3 bases: TGTGCCAGCAGCAAAAGGACCCCAGATACGCAGTATTTT.

This clonotype was recorded a few times. The chain employs TRBV21-1 and TRBJ2-7; the table's D call of TRBD1 was not tested on the DNA. TRBV21-1 has pseudogene status. The CDR3 is 13 residues long. The CDR3 DNA is TGTGCCAGCAGCACGAACAGGGAACGCGAGCAGTACTTC. Its protein is CASSTNREREQYF.

This chain joins TRBV28 and TRBJ1-2; 7 positions agree with TRBD1. Germline assignment: CDR1 MDHEN and CDR2 SYDVKM. The junction had 11 bases not matched to a gene; V was cut back by 5 bases and J by 2 bases. This CDR3 has 16 residues. This chain's CDR3 is CASSTPQTGLNYGYTF. CDR3 nucleotide sequence: TGTGCCAGCAGTACCCCTCAGACAGGGCTAAACTATGGCTACACCTTC.

This clonotype was detected ten times or more. J is TRBJ2-3 and V is TRBV4-1; 8 positions match TRBD2. The CDR3 consists of 19 residues. Trimming cost V 0 bases and J 6 bases; bases outside gene matches: 17. Germline CDR1 reads MGHRA; CDR2 reads YSYEKL. For the CDR3, the DNA is TGCGCCAGCAGCCAAGATTTGGGATTAGCGGGGCCAAAGCCCGATACGCAGTATTTT. Its translation: CASSQDLGLAGPKPDTQYF.

This clonotype was detected many times. This chain links TRBV9 with TRBJ1-2; 7 bases fit TRBD1. The germline V gene encodes CDR1 SGDLS and CDR2 YYNGEE. V gave up 3 bases and J gave up 4 bases; unmatched junction bases: 9. This CDR3 spans 15 amino acids. CDR3 nucleotide sequence: TGTGCCAGCAGCGCGGGACAGCCGAGGATCTATGGCTACACCTTC. The encoded protein is CASSAGQPRIYGYTF.

This clonotype was counted many times. The chain couples TRBV9 to TRBJ1-6, with D possibly matching TRBD1 (6 bases). This CDR3 contains 15 residues. The V end was cut by 0 bases, the J end by 5 bases, with 9 bases between. Germline V gives CDR1 SGDLS, CDR2 YYNGEE. Here the CDR3 DNA reads TGTGCCAGCAGCGTAGGGGGGGCGAATAATTCACCCCTCCACTTT. This gives the protein CASSVGGANNSPLHF.

The chain recombines TRBV9 with TRBJ1-6; tentative D call: TRBD1 (5 bases). The CDR3 consists of 16 residues. Germline V gives CDR1 SGDLS, CDR2 YYNGEE. Between the trimmed V and J ends, which lost 5 bases and 7 bases, there was a span of 19 bases. The CDR3, as DNA: TGTGCCAGCAGTTTTCTCGGGGACCTTGCCAATTCACCCCTCCACTTT. Its protein is CASSFLGDLANSPLHF.

This clonotype showed up many times. The CDR3, as DNA: TGTGCCAGCAAGAGGATGACAGGGGGGAATCAGCCCCAGCATTTT. It yields the protein CASKRMTGGNQPQHF. The V gene is TRBV2, the J gene TRBJ1-5; 9 positions agree with TRBD1. Per the germline V gene, CDR1 is SNHLY and CDR2 is FYNNEI. The CDR3 has 15 amino acids. J lost 4 bases, V lost 7 bases, and 8 bases had no gene match.